Each of the 11 T cell receptor beta chains below was sequenced from the same sample in a study of type 1 regulatory T cells. Each CDR3 protein gets one entry after TCRdb re-called the reads with MiXCR. The sample records fewer than 20,000 distinct CDR3 sequences, roughly 10% being singletons. Material: CD4+ T cells, either the whole sample or a sorted fraction (not recorded which). The origin of the receptors is a human donor in good health.

Many counts were recorded for this clonotype. V gene TRBV7-2 combines with J gene TRBJ2-7, with 9 bases fitting TRBD2. This CDR3 comprises 15 residues. Unmatched junction bases numbered 11, after V lost 8 bases and J lost 3 bases. CDR1 and CDR2 from the germline V gene are SGHTA and FQGNSA. The chain's CDR3 is CASGLGVAGVYEQYF. In nucleotides, the CDR3 is TGTGCCAGCGGGCTGGGGGTAGCGGGAGTCTACGAGCAGTACTTC.

This clonotype came up many times. The chain couples TRBV30 to TRBJ2-2; D possibly corresponds to TRBD1 (6 bases). The CDR3 runs to 13 residues. Germline V CDR1 and CDR2: GTSNPN, SVGIG (reference sequence). Trimming removed 0 bases at V and 5 bases at J, with 7 bases between. The CDR3: CAWSVQGTGELFF. The CDR3, as DNA: TGTGCCTGGAGTGTCCAGGGGACCGGGGAGCTGTTTTTT.

By sample share, this clonotype is medium-sized. The V gene is TRBV9, the J gene TRBJ2-5; 14 nucleotides line up with TRBD2. Germline assignment: CDR1 SGDLS and CDR2 YYNGEE. V lost 4 bases to trimming and J lost 5 bases; unmatched junction nucleotides: 13. The CDR3 is 18 residues long. CDR3 nucleotide sequence: TGTGCCAGCAGCTCTGGGGGGACTAGCGGGAGTGCATGGGAGACCCAGTACTTC. It translates to CASSSGGTSGSAWETQYF.

By frequency in the sample, this clonotype is medium-sized (0.01 to 0.1%). J is TRBJ2-5 and V is TRBV20-1; D is possibly TRBD1 or TRBD2 (5 bases each). The V end lost 3 bases, the J end lost 4 bases, and 9 bases lay between the germline ends. Looked up from germline, CDR1 is DFQATT and CDR2 is SNEGSKA (reference sequence). The CDR3 is 12 residues long. CDR3 DNA: TGCAGTGCTAGTTATGGGGGAGAGACCCAGTACTTC. Protein product: CSASYGGETQYF.

This clonotype was counted a single time. V is TRBV28 and J is TRBJ2-7; perhaps TRBD2 as D (6 bases). Trimming took off 7 bases at V and 3 bases at J, with 13 bases between the two ends. This CDR3 has 13 amino acids. Germline V gene sequence: CDR1 MDHEN, CDR2 SYDVKM. The CDR3 nucleotides read TGTGCCAGCACCCTGGGAGGTGTCTACGAGCAGTACTTC. Amino acids: CASTLGGVYEQYF.

The V and J genes are TRBV30 and TRBJ1-5, with D uncertain. The CDR3 is 13 residues long. V lost 1 base and J 4 bases, leaving 8 bases between the germline ends. CDR1 is GTSNPN, CDR2 SVGIG, per germline (reference sequence). CDR3 amino acids: CAWSEMGNQPQHF. Written as DNA, the CDR3 is TGTGCCTGGAGTGAAATGGGGAATCAGCCCCAGCATTTT.

By share, this clonotype ranks as medium-sized (0.01 to 0.1%). The rearrangement joins TRBV28 to TRBJ2-6; D gene unclear. The CDR3 is made up of 14 amino acids. CDR1 is MDHEN and CDR2 is SYDVKM in the germline V gene. With 5 bases removed from V and 0 bases from J, the gap between germline ends came to 5 bases. CDR3 coding DNA: TGTGCCAGCAGTGTCCCCTCTGGGGCCAACGTCCTGACTTTC. This encodes CASSVPSGANVLTF.

This clonotype counts as medium-sized. The chain uses TRBV4-2 and TRBJ1-5; D is unresolved. The CDR3 has 15 residues. V was pared by 0 bases and J by 6 bases, with 12 bases between. Looked up from germline, CDR1 is LGHNA and CDR2 is YNFKEQ. CDR3 nucleotide sequence: TGTGCCAGCAGCCAAGAAGCAGGAAGCGGTCAGCCCCAGCATTTT. As protein: CASSQEAGSGQPQHF.

By frequency in the sample, this clonotype is medium-sized. V is TRBV14 and J is TRBJ2-1; no clear D gene. The CDR3 has 11 amino acids. Looked up from germline, CDR1 is SGHDN and CDR2 is FVKESK. V lost 5 bases, J lost 10 bases, and 9 bases lay in between. The CDR3 here is CASSSFGEQFF. Here the CDR3 DNA reads TGTGCCAGCAGCTCCTTTGGGGAGCAGTTCTTC.

This clonotype was observed at least ten times. The chain links TRBV20-1 to TRBJ2-7, with TRBD2 matching over 12 bases. Germline trimming cut 5 bases from V and 9 bases from J; bases unmatched to any gene: 8. This CDR3 is 13 amino acids long. CDR1 is DFQATT, CDR2 SNEGSKA, per germline (reference sequence). CDR3 residues: CSALTSGSSVQYF. In DNA form, the CDR3 reads TGCAGTGCTTTGACTAGCGGGAGCAGTGTGCAGTACTTC.

This chain connects TRBV19 to TRBJ2-1, with D possibly TRBD2 on 7 matching bases. The CDR3 covers 16 residues. The V gene lost 4 bases and the J gene lost 4 bases, with 17 bases spanning the gap. The germline CDR1 and CDR2 sequences are LNHDA and SQIVND (reference sequence). CDR3 loop: CASSKSGDIIYNEQFF. The CDR3 DNA sequence: TGTGCCAGTAGTAAAAGCGGGGACATAATTTACAATGAGCAGTTCTTC.